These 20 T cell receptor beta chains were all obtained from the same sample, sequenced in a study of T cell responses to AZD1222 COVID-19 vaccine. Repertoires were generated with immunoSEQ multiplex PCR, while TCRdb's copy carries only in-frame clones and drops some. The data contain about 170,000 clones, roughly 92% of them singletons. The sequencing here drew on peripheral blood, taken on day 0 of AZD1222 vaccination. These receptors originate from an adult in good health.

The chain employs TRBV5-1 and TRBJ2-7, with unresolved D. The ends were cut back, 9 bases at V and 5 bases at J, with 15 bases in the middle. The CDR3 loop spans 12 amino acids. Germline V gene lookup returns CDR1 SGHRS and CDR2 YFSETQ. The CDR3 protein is CATREGDDEQYF. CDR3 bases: TGCGCCACCCGAGAAGGAGATGACGAGCAGTACTTC.

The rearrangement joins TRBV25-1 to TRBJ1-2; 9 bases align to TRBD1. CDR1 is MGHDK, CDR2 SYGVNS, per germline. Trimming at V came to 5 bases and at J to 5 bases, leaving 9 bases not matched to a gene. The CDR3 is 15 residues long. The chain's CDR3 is CASSPRDRDSYGYTF. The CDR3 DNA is TGTGCCAGCAGTCCTCGGGACAGGGATAGTTATGGCTACACCTTC.

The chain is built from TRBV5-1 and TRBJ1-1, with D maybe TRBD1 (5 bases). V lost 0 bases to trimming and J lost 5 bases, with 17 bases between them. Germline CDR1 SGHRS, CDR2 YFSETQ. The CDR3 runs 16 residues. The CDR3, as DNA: TGCGCCAGCAGCTTGGTGGTGGTGGGGCGGGAGACTGAAGCTTTCTTT. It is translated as CASSLVVVGRETEAFF.

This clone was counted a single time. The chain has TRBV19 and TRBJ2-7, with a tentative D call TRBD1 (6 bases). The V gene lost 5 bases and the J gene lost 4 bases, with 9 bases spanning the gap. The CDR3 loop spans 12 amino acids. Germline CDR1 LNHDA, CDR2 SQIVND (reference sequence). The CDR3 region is CASSSGAYEQYF. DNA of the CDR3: TGTGCCAGTAGTTCAGGGGCATACGAGCAGTACTTC.

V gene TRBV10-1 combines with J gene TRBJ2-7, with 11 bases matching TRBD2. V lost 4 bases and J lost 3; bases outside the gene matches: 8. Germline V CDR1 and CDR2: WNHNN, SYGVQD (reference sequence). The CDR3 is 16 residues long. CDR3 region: CASSAGSSGRYYEQYF. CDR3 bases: TGCGCCAGCAGTGCCGGTTCTAGCGGGAGGTACTACGAGCAGTACTTC.

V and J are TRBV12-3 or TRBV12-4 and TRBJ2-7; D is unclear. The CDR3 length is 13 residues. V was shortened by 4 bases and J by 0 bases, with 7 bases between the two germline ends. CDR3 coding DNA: TGTGCCAGCAGTTCACTAAGCTCCTACGAGCAGTACTTC. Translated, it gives CASSSLSSYEQYF.

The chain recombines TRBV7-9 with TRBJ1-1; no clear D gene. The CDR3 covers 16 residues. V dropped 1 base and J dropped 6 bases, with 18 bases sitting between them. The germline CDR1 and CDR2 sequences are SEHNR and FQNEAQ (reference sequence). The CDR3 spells CASSLVGLEGLAEAFF. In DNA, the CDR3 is TGTGCCAGCAGCTTAGTTGGGTTGGAGGGTTTGGCTGAAGCTTTCTTT.

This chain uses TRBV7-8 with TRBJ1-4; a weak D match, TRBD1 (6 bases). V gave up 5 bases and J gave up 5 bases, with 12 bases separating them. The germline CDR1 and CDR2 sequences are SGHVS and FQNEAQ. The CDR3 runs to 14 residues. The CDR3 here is CASSQDRRNEKLFF. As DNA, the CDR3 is TGTGCCAGCAGCCAGGACAGACGAAATGAAAAACTGTTTTTT.

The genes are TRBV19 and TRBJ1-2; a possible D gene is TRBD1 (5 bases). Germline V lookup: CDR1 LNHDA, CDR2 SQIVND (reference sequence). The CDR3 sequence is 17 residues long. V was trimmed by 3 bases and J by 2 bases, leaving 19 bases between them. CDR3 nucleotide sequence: TGTGCCAGTAGTATGTTCCCCCGGCAGGGTCCGAACTATGGCTACACCTTC. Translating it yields CASSMFPRQGPNYGYTF.

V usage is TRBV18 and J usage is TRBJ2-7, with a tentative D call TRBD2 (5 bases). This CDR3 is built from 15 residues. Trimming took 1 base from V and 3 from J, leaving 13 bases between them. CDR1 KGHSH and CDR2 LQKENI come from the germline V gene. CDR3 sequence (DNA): TGTGCCAGCTCACCACTTGGGGTACGGGGCTACGAGCAGTACTTC. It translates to CASSPLGVRGYEQYF.

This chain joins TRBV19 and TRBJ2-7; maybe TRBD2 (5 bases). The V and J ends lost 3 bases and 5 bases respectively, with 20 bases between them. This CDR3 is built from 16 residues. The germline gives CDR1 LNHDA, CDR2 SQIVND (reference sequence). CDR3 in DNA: TGTGCCAGTAGTATGAGGAGCTCTGGCAACGGGGACGAGCAGTACTTC. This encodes CASSMRSSGNGDEQYF.

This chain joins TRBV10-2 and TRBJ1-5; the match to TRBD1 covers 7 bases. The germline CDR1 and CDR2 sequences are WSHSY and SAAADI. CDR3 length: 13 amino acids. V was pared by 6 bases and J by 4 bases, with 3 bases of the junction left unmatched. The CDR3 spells CASRGQQNQPQHF. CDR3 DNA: TGCGCCAGCAGGGGACAGCAGAATCAGCCCCAGCATTTT.

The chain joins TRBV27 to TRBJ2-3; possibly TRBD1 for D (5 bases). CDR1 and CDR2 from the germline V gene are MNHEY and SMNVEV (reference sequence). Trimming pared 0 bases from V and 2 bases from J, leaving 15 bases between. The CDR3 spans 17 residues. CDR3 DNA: TGTGCCAGCAGTTTATCGATAGGGGCAGGGTACACAGATACGCAGTATTTT. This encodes CASSLSIGAGYTDTQYF.

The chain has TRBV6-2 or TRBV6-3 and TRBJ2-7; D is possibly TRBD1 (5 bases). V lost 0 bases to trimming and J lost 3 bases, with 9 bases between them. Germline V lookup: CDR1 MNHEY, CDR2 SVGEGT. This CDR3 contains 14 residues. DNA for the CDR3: TGTGCCAGCAGTTACTCAAGGCAGGGCTACGAGCAGTACTTC. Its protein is CASSYSRQGYEQYF.

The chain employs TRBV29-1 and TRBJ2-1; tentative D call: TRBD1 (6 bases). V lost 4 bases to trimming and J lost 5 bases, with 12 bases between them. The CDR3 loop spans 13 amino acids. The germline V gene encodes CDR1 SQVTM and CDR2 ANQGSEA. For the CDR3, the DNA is TGCAGCGTTGGCTTCCGGACAGACAATGAGCAGTTCTTC. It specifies CSVGFRTDNEQFF.

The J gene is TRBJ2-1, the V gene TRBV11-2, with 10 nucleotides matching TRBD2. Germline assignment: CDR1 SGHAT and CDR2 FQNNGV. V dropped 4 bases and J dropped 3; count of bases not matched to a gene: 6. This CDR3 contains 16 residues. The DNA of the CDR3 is TGTGCCAGCAGCTCATTTAGCGGGGGGAACTACAATGAGCAGTTCTTC. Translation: CASSSFSGGNYNEQFF.

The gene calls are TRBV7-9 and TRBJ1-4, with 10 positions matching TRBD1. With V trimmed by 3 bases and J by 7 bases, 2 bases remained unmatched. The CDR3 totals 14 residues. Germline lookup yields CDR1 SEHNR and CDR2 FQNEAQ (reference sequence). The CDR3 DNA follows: TGTGCCAGCAGCTTGCGGACAGGGGGTGAAAAACTGTTTTTT. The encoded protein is CASSLRTGGEKLFF.

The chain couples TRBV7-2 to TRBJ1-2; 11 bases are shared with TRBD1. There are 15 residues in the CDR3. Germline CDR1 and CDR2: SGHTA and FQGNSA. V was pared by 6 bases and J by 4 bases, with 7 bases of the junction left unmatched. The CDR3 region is CASRAGQGAGYGYTF. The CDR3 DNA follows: TGTGCCAGCAGGGCAGGACAGGGGGCGGGCTATGGCTACACCTTC.

This chain's CDR3 is CASSRSIGTLQDEQFF. CDR3 DNA: TGTGCCAGCAGCCGGTCGATAGGCACGCTCCAGGATGAGCAGTTCTTC. This sequence joins TRBV3-1 (or the pseudogene TRBV3-2) and TRBJ2-1; D gene uncertain. Germline V lookup: CDR1 LGHDT, CDR2 YNNKEL (reference sequence). This CDR3 is built from 16 residues. Trimming stripped 4 bases from V and 8 bases from J, with 21 bases between.

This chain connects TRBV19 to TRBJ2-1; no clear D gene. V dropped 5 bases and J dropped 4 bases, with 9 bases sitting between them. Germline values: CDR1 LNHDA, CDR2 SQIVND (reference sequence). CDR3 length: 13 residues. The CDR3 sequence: CASSVIGYNEQFF. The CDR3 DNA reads TGTGCCAGTAGTGTGATTGGGTACAATGAGCAGTTCTTC.